These T cell receptor beta chains were read from a single sample in a study of T cell responses to AZD1222 COVID-19 vaccine. Using immunoSEQ multiplex PCR, the repertoire was profiled, and TCRdb retains in-frame clones only, with some absent. In the table there are some 120,000 clones, 85% to 90% of which are singletons. Sequenced here: peripheral blood, sampled on day 0 of MenACWY control vaccination. These receptors all stem from an adult in good health. The CDR3 runs from the conserved cysteine through the conserved F or W. Fields, in order: D gene, V gene, clone size, J gene, CDR3 protein, CDR3 DNA. The D gene is left open where the match is weak. Expanded clones get a size class; other rows say once, few or many, or leave the size out.

d_call: .; v_call: TRBV7-8; clone_size: many; j_call: TRBJ1-1; cdr3_aa: CASSLGGVGTERAFF; cdr3_nt: TGTGCCAGCAGCTTAGGGGGAGTCGGGACCGAAAGGGCTTTCTTT
d_call: .; v_call: TRBV6-4; clone_size: .; j_call: TRBJ2-3; cdr3_aa: CASTPAAGGTTDTQYF; cdr3_nt: TGTGCCAGCACCCCTGCGGCCGGAGGCACCACAGATACGCAGTATTTT
d_call: TRBD1; v_call: TRBV29-1; clone_size: .; j_call: TRBJ1-2; cdr3_aa: CSVGDRNYGYTF; cdr3_nt: TGCAGCGTGGGGGACAGAAACTATGGCTACACCTTC
d_call: .; v_call: TRBV29-1; clone_size: few; j_call: TRBJ2-7; cdr3_aa: CSVDMGGEQYF; cdr3_nt: TGCAGCGTTGACATGGGGGGCGAGCAGTACTTC
d_call: .; v_call: TRBV25-1; clone_size: few; j_call: TRBJ2-7; cdr3_aa: CASSAYYEQYF; cdr3_nt: TGTGCCAGCAGCGCATATTACGAGCAGTACTTC
d_call: .; v_call: TRBV7-2; clone_size: .; j_call: TRBJ1-5; cdr3_aa: CASSLRGNQPQHF; cdr3_nt: TGTGCCAGCAGCCTAAGAGGTAATCAGCCCCAGCATTTT
d_call: TRBD2; v_call: TRBV6-5; clone_size: .; j_call: TRBJ2-7; cdr3_aa: CASSYTSGRLVQYF; cdr3_nt: TGTGCCAGCAGTTACACTAGCGGGAGATTGGTGCAGTACTTC
d_call: TRBD1; v_call: TRBV19; clone_size: .; j_call: TRBJ1-5; cdr3_aa: CASIADRDNNQPQHF; cdr3_nt: TGTGCCAGTATCGCGGACAGGGATAACAATCAGCCCCAGCATTTT
d_call: TRBD1; v_call: TRBV11-3; clone_size: .; j_call: TRBJ1-1; cdr3_aa: CASSLEGSFGTGVANTEAFF; cdr3_nt: TGTGCCAGCAGCTTAGAGGGTAGTTTTGGGACAGGGGTAGCGAACACTGAAGCTTTCTTT
d_call: .; v_call: TRBV28; clone_size: few; j_call: TRBJ2-1; cdr3_aa: CASSLRDLGRTPYNEQFF; cdr3_nt: TGTGCCAGCAGTTTAAGGGATCTCGGGAGAACCCCCTACAATGAGCAGTTCTTC
d_call: TRBD1; v_call: TRBV6-5; clone_size: .; j_call: TRBJ2-3; cdr3_aa: CASRDRGTDTQYF; cdr3_nt: TGTGCCAGCAGGGACAGGGGGACAGATACGCAGTATTTT
d_call: .; v_call: TRBV5-4; clone_size: many; j_call: TRBJ2-5; cdr3_aa: CASSLHGETQYF; cdr3_nt: TGTGCCAGCAGCTTGCATGGGGAGACCCAGTACTTC
d_call: .; v_call: TRBV2; clone_size: .; j_call: TRBJ1-5; cdr3_aa: CASRATSSQPQHF; cdr3_nt: TGTGCCAGCAGGGCAACTTCGTCTCAGCCCCAGCATTTT
d_call: TRBD1; v_call: TRBV6-6; clone_size: .; j_call: TRBJ2-7; cdr3_aa: CASRGADRSAYEQYF; cdr3_nt: TGTGCCAGCAGAGGAGCGGACAGGTCAGCCTACGAGCAGTACTTC
d_call: TRBD1; v_call: TRBV6-6; clone_size: .; j_call: TRBJ1-3; cdr3_aa: CASSGDRDAGNTIYF; cdr3_nt: TGTGCCAGCAGCGGGGACAGGGACGCTGGAAACACCATATATTTT
d_call: TRBD2; v_call: TRBV9; clone_size: .; j_call: TRBJ2-2; cdr3_aa: CASSVGVAGETGELFF; cdr3_nt: TGTGCCAGCAGCGTAGGGGTAGCGGGAGAAACCGGGGAGCTGTTTTTT
d_call: TRBD2; v_call: TRBV27; clone_size: .; j_call: TRBJ2-7; cdr3_aa: CASSPQAGGYEQYF; cdr3_nt: TGTGCCAGCAGTCCCCAAGCGGGAGGGTACGAGCAGTACTTC
d_call: .; v_call: TRBV28; clone_size: once; j_call: TRBJ2-7; cdr3_aa: CASSPSNLGTTHEQYF; cdr3_nt: TGTGCCAGCAGTCCTTCCAACCTCGGGACGACCCACGAGCAGTACTTC
d_call: TRBD1; v_call: TRBV5-8; clone_size: .; j_call: TRBJ1-2; cdr3_aa: CASSIWGQAPNYGYTF; cdr3_nt: TGTGCCAGCAGCATATGGGGACAGGCCCCTAACTATGGCTACACCTTC
d_call: TRBD2; v_call: TRBV27; clone_size: .; j_call: TRBJ2-7; cdr3_aa: CASSPARDTLSTSVSSYEQYF; cdr3_nt: TGTGCCAGCAGTCCCGCTCGGGACACCCTATCGACTAGCGTGAGCTCCTACGAGCAGTACTTC